The sequence of this T cell receptor (beta chain) was determined in a study of shared clonotypes between healthy human individuals. For sorted subsets, about 200 ng DNA per replicate equaled about 27,000 T cell genomes. Using immunoSEQ multiplex PCR, the repertoire was profiled, and TCRdb retains in-frame clones only, with some absent. The sample contains 850,000 to 1,200,000 clones, more than 60% of which appear only once. CDR3 length: 15 amino acids. In germline, CDR1 is SGHVS, CDR2 FQNEAQ. Trimming removed 5 bases at V and 1 base at J, with 11 bases between. The table lists this clone with a few counts.

The sequenced material came from memory CD4+ T cells sorted from blood. Noted subset: CD45RA-negative fraction. This TCR was sampled from a man between 18 and 35 years old in good health. The chain uses TRBV7-8 and TRBJ2-2; TRBD2 is a possible D gene (6 bases). CDR3 protein: CASSLGLLNTGELFF. Here the CDR3 DNA reads TGTGCCAGCAGCCTCGGACTATTGAACACCGGGGAGCTGTTTTTT.